Shown below are 14 T cell receptor beta chains from a single sample sequenced in a study of shared clonotypes between healthy human individuals. Data came from immunoSEQ multiplex PCR; TCRdb stores just in-frame clones and leaves some out. Counted here are about 2 million clones, about 95% occurring once; the ten biggest clones make up roughly 1%. The naive CD8 subset, CD45RO-negative cells positively selected for CCR7, excluded terminally differentiated effector memory CD45RA+ cells. Sequencing was carried out using naive CD8+ T cells sorted from blood. These receptors were collected from a man aged 18 to 29 in good health.

This rearrangement joins TRBV4-3 to TRBJ1-2, with 9 bases matching TRBD1. This CDR3 comprises 17 residues. Trimming cost V 0 bases and J 0 bases; bases outside gene matches: 5. Germline CDR1 reads LGHNA; CDR2 reads YSLEER. CDR3 nucleotides: TGCGCCAGCAGCCAAGACCCCGGGACAGGGTCTAACTATGGCTACACCTTC. This encodes CASSQDPGTGSNYGYTF.

The chain is built from TRBV4-1 and TRBJ2-3, with 8 nucleotides matching TRBD2. With V trimmed by 7 bases and J by 4 bases, 7 bases remained unmatched. The germline V gene has CDR1 MGHRA and CDR2 YSYEKL. The CDR3 totals 14 residues. CDR3 nucleotide sequence: TGCGCCAGCAACGCCCTGGGACTAGCAGATACGCAGTATTTT. Protein sequence: CASNALGLADTQYF.

On this clone: Other DNA sequences in the same sample also yield this CDR3. The genes are TRBV5-6 and TRBJ2-1; D call uncertain. Trimming stripped 0 bases from V and 4 bases from J, with 5 bases between. The CDR3 runs to 13 residues. The V gene's germline CDR1 is SGHDT and CDR2 YYEEEE. Here the CDR3 reads CASSLGAYNEQFF. The CDR3 DNA is TGTGCCAGCAGCTTGGGTGCTTACAATGAGCAGTTCTTC.

V and J are TRBV4-1 and TRBJ1-1; D remains unclear. V was shortened by 2 bases and J by 0 bases, with 13 bases between the two germline ends. The CDR3 extends over 16 amino acids. Per germline, CDR1 MGHRA and CDR2 YSYEKL. The CDR3 region is CASSQQFQMMNTEAFF. Written as DNA, the CDR3 is TGCGCCAGCAGCCAACAATTCCAGATGATGAACACTGAAGCTTTCTTT.

This clone was seen only once. The chain has TRBV15 and TRBJ2-7; D remains ambiguous. This CDR3 is built from 12 residues. Trimming removed 0 bases from V and 4 bases from J, with 4 bases in between. In germline, CDR1 is LNHNV, CDR2 YYDKDF (reference sequence). CDR3 residues: CATSRESYEQYF. The CDR3 DNA reads as TGTGCCACCAGCAGAGAGTCTTACGAGCAGTACTTC.

A single count supports this clone. The chain has TRBV7-9 and TRBJ1-3, with D perhaps matching TRBD1 (5 bases). This CDR3 is built from 13 residues. V dropped 3 bases and J dropped 4 bases, with 7 bases sitting between them. Germline V gives CDR1 SEHNR, CDR2 FQNEAQ (reference sequence). The CDR3 DNA is TGTGCCAGCAGCTTCGGGGACGGAAACACCATATATTTT. Translated: CASSFGDGNTIYF.

The genes are TRBV6-1 and TRBJ1-2; D ambiguous. The CDR3 contains 15 residues. With 2 bases removed from V and 3 bases from J, the gap between germline ends came to 13 bases. Germline-derived CDR1 and CDR2 are MNHNS and SASEGT. CDR3 sequence reads: CASSEQRVPYYGYTF. DNA for the CDR3: TGTGCCAGCAGTGAACAGAGGGTACCCTACTATGGCTACACCTTC.

The gene calls are TRBV4-3 and TRBJ2-7; D may correspond to TRBD1 or TRBD2 (5 bases each). The CDR3 loop spans 14 amino acids. Germline CDR1 and CDR2: LGHNA and YSLEER. V shed 4 bases and J shed 3 bases, with 13 bases lying between them. DNA of the CDR3: TGCGCCAGCAGCCCCGGGACGACGAACTACGAGCAGTACTTC. Protein product: CASSPGTTNYEQYF.

The V and J genes are TRBV5-6 and TRBJ1-2, with 9 bases fitting TRBD1. The germline V gene has CDR1 SGHDT and CDR2 YYEEEE. The length of the CDR3 is 14 residues. The V gene end was trimmed by 3 bases and the J gene end by 4 bases; junction bases not matched to a gene: 4. CDR3 sequence: CASSSLTGGYGYTF. CDR3 in DNA: TGTGCCAGCAGCTCGCTGACAGGGGGCTATGGCTACACCTTC. Full variable domain (remainder filled in from reference TRBV5-6 and TRBJ1-2): DAGVTQSPTHLIKTRGQQVTLRCSPKSGHDTVSWYQQALGQGPQFIFQYYEEEERQRGNFPDRFSGHQFPNYSSELNVNALLLGDSALYLCASSSLTGGYGYTFGSGTRLTVV.

The chain has TRBV4-1 and TRBJ1-2, with 8 bases lining up with TRBD1. This CDR3 has 17 residues. Trimming took 4 bases from V and 3 from J; bases not matched to a gene: 13. Germline CDR1 MGHRA, CDR2 YSYEKL. The CDR3 sequence: CASSPPRDRGAYYGYTF. In DNA form, the CDR3 reads TGCGCCAGCAGCCCACCCCGAGACAGGGGCGCGTACTATGGCTACACCTTC.

For this clone: Distinct nucleotide sequences in the sample also encode this CDR3. The V gene is TRBV9, the J gene TRBJ1-1; D call uncertain. The germline CDR1 and CDR2 sequences are SGDLS and YYNGEE. CDR3 size: 15 residues. V gave up 0 bases and J gave up 2 bases, with 11 bases separating them. CDR3 in amino acids: CASSVVGGRNTEAFF. For the CDR3, the DNA is TGTGCCAGCAGCGTAGTTGGAGGGCGAAACACTGAAGCTTTCTTT.

This sequence joins TRBV23-1 and TRBJ2-2, with unresolved D. TRBV23-1 is designated an ORF whose function remains uncertain. CDR3 length: 11 amino acids. V lost 2 bases and J lost 6, with 1 base in between. CDR3 sequence: CASSQPGELFF. The CDR3 nucleotides are TGCGCCAGCAGTCAACCCGGGGAGCTGTTTTTT.

The rearrangement links TRBV5-6 to TRBJ1-2; the D gene is possibly TRBD1 (6 bases). The CDR3 is 15 amino acids. Germline CDR1 is SGHDT and CDR2 is YYEEEE. The germline V and J ends were trimmed by 5 bases and 2 bases, with 16 bases remaining between them. CDR3 nucleotide sequence: TGTGCCAGCAGGGATACCGGGACACCCAACTATGGCTACACCTTC. Translated: CASRDTGTPNYGYTF.

The rearrangement links TRBV5-1 to TRBJ2-7; 7 nucleotides line up with TRBD2. Germline lookup yields CDR1 SGHRS and CDR2 YFSETQ. CDR3 length equals 17 residues. J lost 3 bases, V lost 0 bases, and 12 bases had no gene match. As DNA, the CDR3 is TGCGCCAGCAGCTTGGTGGGACGCGGGAGCCCTTACTACGAGCAGTACTTC. It codes for CASSLVGRGSPYYEQYF.